Below, 21 T cell receptor beta chains from the same sample are listed, as sequenced in a study of blood T cell repertoires in COVID-19. Profiled with immunoSEQ multiplex PCR; TCRdb holds only in-frame clones, not every one. The sample holds approximately 200,000 clones; about 91% are singletons and the top ten take about 4%. What was sequenced was peripheral blood. Receptors were obtained from a woman between 25 and 40 years old with acute or convalescent COVID-19.

This chain links TRBV5-5 with TRBJ1-1; D is uncertain. This CDR3 has 14 amino acids. V lost 4 bases to trimming and J lost 1 base, with 11 bases between them. The V gene's germline CDR1 is SGHKS and CDR2 YYEKEE (reference sequence). The CDR3 DNA follows: TGTGCCAGCAGCGCCTCACGACAGAACACTGAAGCTTTCTTT. It translates to CASSASRQNTEAFF.

This chain connects TRBV28 to TRBJ2-3; 7 bases match TRBD1. With V trimmed by 6 bases and J by 3 bases, 9 bases remained unmatched. Germline CDR1 reads MDHEN; CDR2 reads SYDVKM. The CDR3 is made up of 15 amino acids. CDR3 sequence: CASSQQGIETDTQYF. Written as DNA, the CDR3 is TGTGCCAGCAGCCAACAGGGGATCGAGACAGATACGCAGTATTTT. Using reference TRBV28 and TRBJ2-3 for the parts outside the CDR3, the full variable domain is DVKVTQSSRYLVKRTGEKVFLECVQDMDHENMFWYRQDPGLGLRLIYFSYDVKMKEKGDIPEGYSVSREKKERFSLILESASTNQTSMYLCASSQQGIETDTQYFGPGTRLTVL.

V is TRBV6-2 or TRBV6-3 and J is TRBJ2-1, with D perhaps matching TRBD1 (5 bases). Per germline, CDR1 MNHEY and CDR2 SVGEGT. The CDR3 extends over 12 amino acids. Trimming removed 5 bases at V and 12 bases at J, with 14 bases between. The CDR3 loop is CASSLLTVGQFF. The CDR3 DNA reads TGTGCCAGCAGTCTTTTGACAGTGGGGCAGTTCTTC.

A single count supports this clone. V is TRBV2 and J is TRBJ1-6; D remains unclear. CDR1 SNHLY and CDR2 FYNNEI come from the germline V gene. Trimming shortened V by 6 bases and J by 9 bases, and 18 bases separated the two germline ends. The CDR3 loop spans 15 amino acids. The CDR3 loop is CASRDSYYEGSPLHF. Written as DNA, the CDR3 is TGTGCCAGCAGGGACTCCTACTACGAGGGTTCACCCCTCCACTTT.

The chain joins TRBV9 to TRBJ2-1; TRBD2 matches 12 bases. V lost 3 bases and J lost 10; bases outside the gene matches: 8. The CDR3 extends over 15 amino acids. CDR1 SGDLS and CDR2 YYNGEE come from the germline V gene. The CDR3 DNA reads as TGTGCCAGCAGCGCGACTAGCGGGAGAAGTAGGGAGCAGTTCTTC. Its protein product is CASSATSGRSREQFF.

J is TRBJ2-3 and V is TRBV9, with 9 bases lining up with TRBD1. Germline trimming cut 1 base from V and 0 bases from J; bases unmatched to any gene: 3. Germline V lookup: CDR1 SGDLS, CDR2 YYNGEE. CDR3 length: 16 residues. The DNA of the CDR3 is TGTGCCAGCAGCGTACGGACAGGGGCAAGCACAGATACGCAGTATTTT. Translation: CASSVRTGASTDTQYF.

A single count supports this clone. The gene calls are TRBV5-4 and TRBJ1-3, with a weak D call TRBD1 (5 bases). Germline lookup yields CDR1 SGHNT and CDR2 YYREEE (reference sequence). Trimming took 0 bases from V and 2 from J, leaving 6 bases between them. The CDR3 is 14 residues long. CDR3 DNA sequence: TGTGCCAGCAGCTTGGGGGGCCCTGGAAACACCATATATTTT. Translation gives CASSLGGPGNTIYF.

The rearrangement uses TRBV7-9 and TRBJ2-7, with 11 nucleotides matching TRBD2. This CDR3 has 15 residues. V shed 0 bases, J shed 4 bases, and the junction held 2 bases outside the gene matches. CDR1 and CDR2 (germline): SEHNR, FQNEAQ (reference sequence). CDR3: CASSLAGTSGYEQYF. CDR3 in DNA: TGTGCCAGCAGCTTAGCGGGGACTAGCGGATACGAGCAGTACTTC.

This chain links TRBV18 with TRBJ2-2; a possible D gene is TRBD1 (6 bases). The V and J ends lost 5 bases and 1 base respectively, with 17 bases between them. Germline V gene sequence: CDR1 KGHSH, CDR2 LQKENI. This CDR3 has 17 amino acids. The CDR3 spells CASSRDIGTLNTGELFF. Here the CDR3 DNA reads TGTGCCAGCTCAAGAGATATCGGGACACTGAACACCGGGGAGCTGTTTTTT. The full variable domain, with the rest looked up from reference TRBV18 and TRBJ2-2, is NAGVMQNPRHLVRRRGQEARLRCSPMKGHSHVYWYRQLPEEGLKFMVYLQKENIIDESGMPKERFSAEFPKEGPSILRIQQVVRGDSAAYFCASSRDIGTLNTGELFFGEGSRLTVL.

This chain links TRBV14 with TRBJ2-7; D is unresolved. CDR3 size: 13 residues. Germline CDR1 reads SGHDN; CDR2 reads FVKESK. Trimming removed 5 bases at V and 7 bases at J, with 15 bases between. The CDR3 DNA reads TGTGCCAGCAGCACAGTTGGTTCGCGTGAGCAGTACTTC. Translation: CASSTVGSREQYF.

V gene TRBV19 combines with J gene TRBJ2-1; tentative D call: TRBD2 (6 bases). V was pared by 3 bases and J by 15 bases, with 15 bases between. The CDR3 consists of 12 residues. Germline V gene sequence: CDR1 LNHDA, CDR2 SQIVND (reference sequence). The CDR3 coding sequence is TGTGCCAGTAGTATGGAGGGCCGATTCGTGTTCTTC. The encoded protein is CASSMEGRFVFF. Complete variable domain (other parts from reference TRBV19 and TRBJ2-1): DGGITQSPKYLFRKEGQNVTLSCEQNLNHDAMYWYRQDPGQGLRLIYYSQIVNDFQKGDIAEGYSVSREKKESFPLTVTSAQKNPTAFYLCASSMEGRFVFFGPGTRLTVL.

This clone came up once. The chain links TRBV19 to TRBJ2-1, with D unclear. Germline CDR1 is LNHDA and CDR2 is SQIVND (reference sequence). Deletions cut 3 bases from V and 9 bases from J, with 9 bases between. The CDR3 loop spans 12 amino acids. The CDR3 protein is CASSIRKAEQFF. DNA for the CDR3: TGTGCCAGTAGTATCAGGAAGGCTGAGCAGTTCTTC.

This clone was seen more than once but under ten times. V usage is TRBV19 and J usage is TRBJ1-1, with D possibly TRBD1 on 5 matching bases. The CDR3 runs 13 residues. In germline, CDR1 is LNHDA, CDR2 SQIVND (reference sequence). The V gene lost 6 bases and the J gene lost 10 bases, with 18 bases spanning the gap. The CDR3 loop is CASSERQYLIAFF. The CDR3 nucleotides are TGTGCCAGTAGCGAACGACAGTACCTGATAGCTTTCTTT. Variable domain in full (rest from reference TRBV19 and TRBJ1-1): DGGITQSPKYLFRKEGQNVTLSCEQNLNHDAMYWYRQDPGQGLRLIYYSQIVNDFQKGDIAEGYSVSREKKESFPLTVTSAQKNPTAFYLCASSERQYLIAFFGQGTRLTVV.

This clone is a singleton in its sample. This chain joins TRBV5-1 and TRBJ1-1; D not certain. CDR1 and CDR2 from the germline V gene are SGHRS and YFSETQ. The V gene lost 3 bases and the J gene lost 0 bases, with 3 bases spanning the gap. The CDR3 is 12 amino acids. The CDR3 reads CASSSVNTEAFF. CDR3 coding DNA: TGCGCCAGCAGCTCGGTGAACACTGAAGCTTTCTTT.

The rearrangement uses TRBV30 and TRBJ2-7; maybe TRBD2 (6 bases). This CDR3 is built from 15 residues. The germline V and J ends were trimmed by 4 bases and 5 bases, with 21 bases remaining between them. Germline V gene lookup returns CDR1 GTSNPN and CDR2 SVGIG (reference sequence). The CDR3 region has the DNA TGTGCCTGGACTATTGCGGGAAGGAATCGTAACGAGCAGTACTTC. It translates to CAWTIAGRNRNEQYF.

The chain recombines TRBV19 with TRBJ2-2; no firm D call. CDR1 is LNHDA and CDR2 is SQIVND in the germline V gene (reference sequence). The CDR3 is made up of 14 amino acids. V was trimmed by 5 bases and J by 6 bases, leaving 13 bases between them. The DNA for the CDR3 is TGTGCCAGTAGTCCGAGCGCAATCTCCGGGGAGCTGTTTTTT. Amino acids: CASSPSAISGELFF.

The J gene is TRBJ2-2, the V gene TRBV25-1; D uncertain. Trimming left V 3 bases short and J 11 bases short, with 13 bases between. Per the germline V gene, CDR1 is MGHDK and CDR2 is SYGVNS. This CDR3 is 13 amino acids long. For the CDR3, the DNA is TGTGCCAGCAGTGACTCCCCACAAATCGAGCTGTTTTTT. This encodes CASSDSPQIELFF.

This rearrangement joins TRBV4-2 to TRBJ2-1; the match to TRBD2 covers 9 bases. Losses at the gene ends were 10 bases for V and 7 bases for J; bases not matched to a gene: 17. In germline, CDR1 is LGHNA, CDR2 YNFKEQ. The CDR3 runs to 16 residues. The CDR3 is CATRAYSGSGGNEQFF. The CDR3 coding sequence is TGTGCCACCCGCGCTTATAGCGGGAGTGGGGGGAATGAGCAGTTCTTC.

The chain joins TRBV29-1 to TRBJ1-1; 10 bases map to TRBD1. The V and J ends lost 4 bases and 10 bases, in that order; junction bases with no gene match: 6. CDR1 and CDR2 from the germline V gene are SQVTM and ANQGSEA. The CDR3 contains 12 residues. CDR3 coding DNA: TGCAGCGTTGTTGGGACAGGGGTTGGAGCTTTCTTT. It is translated as CSVVGTGVGAFF.

V gene TRBV3-1 (or the pseudogene TRBV3-2) combines with J gene TRBJ2-1; D might be TRBD2 (5 bases). This CDR3 contains 16 residues. V was shortened by 0 bases and J by 6 bases, with 15 bases between the two germline ends. The germline gives CDR1 LGHDT, CDR2 YNNKEL (reference sequence). The CDR3 reads CASSQDTSLATNEQFF. The CDR3 region has the DNA TGTGCCAGCAGCCAAGACACTAGTTTGGCTACCAATGAGCAGTTCTTC.

This chain links TRBV10-3 with TRBJ2-2, with D unclear. The CDR3 covers 13 residues. Per germline, CDR1 ENHRY and CDR2 SYGVKD. With 10 bases removed from V and 5 bases from J, the gap between germline ends came to 14 bases. The CDR3 nucleotides read TGTGCCAGCGGAGAATCACGTACCGGGGAGCTGTTTTTT. Translation: CASGESRTGELFF.